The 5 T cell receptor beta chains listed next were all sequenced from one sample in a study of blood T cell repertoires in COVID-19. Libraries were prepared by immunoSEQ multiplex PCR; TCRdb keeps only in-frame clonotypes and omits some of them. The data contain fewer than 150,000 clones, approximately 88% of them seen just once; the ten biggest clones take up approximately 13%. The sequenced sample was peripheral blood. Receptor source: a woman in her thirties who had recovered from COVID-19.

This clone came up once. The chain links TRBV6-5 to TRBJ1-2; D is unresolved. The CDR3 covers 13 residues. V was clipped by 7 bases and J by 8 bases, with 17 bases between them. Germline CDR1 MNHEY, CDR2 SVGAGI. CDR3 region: CASKMQAGTGYTF. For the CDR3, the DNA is TGTGCCAGCAAAATGCAGGCGGGTACCGGCTACACCTTC.

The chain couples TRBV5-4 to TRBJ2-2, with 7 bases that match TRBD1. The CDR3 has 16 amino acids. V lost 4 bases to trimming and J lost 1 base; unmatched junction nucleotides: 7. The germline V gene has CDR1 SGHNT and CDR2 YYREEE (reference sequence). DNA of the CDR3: TGTGCCAGCAGCATATACAGGGGTGGGAACACCGGGGAGCTGTTTTTT. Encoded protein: CASSIYRGGNTGELFF.

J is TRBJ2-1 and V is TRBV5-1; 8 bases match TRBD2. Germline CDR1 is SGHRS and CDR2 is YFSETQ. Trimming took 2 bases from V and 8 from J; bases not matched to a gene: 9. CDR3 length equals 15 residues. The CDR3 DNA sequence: TGCGCCAGCAGCTTCCAGGGGAGCGGGAGTTATGAGCAGTTCTTC. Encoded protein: CASSFQGSGSYEQFF. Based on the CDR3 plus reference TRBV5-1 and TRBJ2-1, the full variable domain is KAGVTQTPRYLIKTRGQQVTLSCSPISGHRSVSWYQQTPGQGLQFLFEYFSETQRNKGNFPGRFSGRQFSNSRSEMNVSTLELGDSALYLCASSFQGSGSYEQFFGPGTRLTVL.

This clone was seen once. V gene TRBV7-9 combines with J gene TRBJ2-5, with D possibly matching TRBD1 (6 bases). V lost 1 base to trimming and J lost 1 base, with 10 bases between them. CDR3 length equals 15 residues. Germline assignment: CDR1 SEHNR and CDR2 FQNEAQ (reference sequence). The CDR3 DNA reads TGTGCCAGCAGCTTAGTTACAGGGACCCAAGAGACCCAGTACTTC. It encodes CASSLVTGTQETQYF.

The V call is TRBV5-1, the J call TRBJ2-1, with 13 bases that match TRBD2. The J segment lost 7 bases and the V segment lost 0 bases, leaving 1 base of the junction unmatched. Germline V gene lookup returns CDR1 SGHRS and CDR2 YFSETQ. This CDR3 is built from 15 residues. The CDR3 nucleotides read TGCGCCAGCAGCTTGGAACTAGCGGGGGGGAATGAGCAGTTCTTC. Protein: CASSLELAGGNEQFF.